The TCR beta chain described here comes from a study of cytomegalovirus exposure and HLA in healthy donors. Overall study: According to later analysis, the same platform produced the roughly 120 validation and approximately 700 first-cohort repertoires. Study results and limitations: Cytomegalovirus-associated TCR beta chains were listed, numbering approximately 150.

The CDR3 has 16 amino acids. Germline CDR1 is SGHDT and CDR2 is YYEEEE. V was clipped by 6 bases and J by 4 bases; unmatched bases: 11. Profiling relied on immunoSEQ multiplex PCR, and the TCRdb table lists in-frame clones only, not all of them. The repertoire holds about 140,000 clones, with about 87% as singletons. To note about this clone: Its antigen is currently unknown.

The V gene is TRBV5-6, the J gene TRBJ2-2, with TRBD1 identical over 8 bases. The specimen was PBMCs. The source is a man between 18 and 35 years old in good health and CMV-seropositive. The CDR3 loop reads CASKIQGQDFTGELFF. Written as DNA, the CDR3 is TGTGCCAGCAAGATACAGGGACAGGATTTCACCGGGGAGCTGTTTTTT.